This T cell receptor beta chain emerged from a study of cytomegalovirus exposure and HLA in healthy donors. Study results and caveats: Serostatus for CMV was the only available immune exposure information. Data from an earlier analysis indicated that most TCR beta V segments were productive either about 90% or about 30% of the time.

PCR primers comprised 60 Vbeta and 13 Jbeta primers. TCRdb keeps only in-frame clones here, not all; method: immunoSEQ multiplex PCR. The data contain some 180,000 clones, roughly 80% of them singletons. On this clone: What it binds is not known.

Sequenced sample: PBMCs. This TCR came from a woman aged 18-35 years in good health and CMV-seronegative.

CDR3 sequence reads: CSVEVEGGQPQHF. CDR3 DNA: TGCAGCGTTGAAGTGGAGGGAGGCCAGCCCCAGCATTTT. The chain combines TRBV29-1 with TRBJ1-5; D is undetermined. The ends were cut back, 1 base at V and 7 bases at J, with 11 bases in the middle. The length of the CDR3 is 13 residues. Germline V CDR1 and CDR2: SQVTM, ANQGSEA.